A selection of T cell receptor beta chains follows, all from one sample in a study of lymphopenia after photon versus proton radiotherapy. Libraries were prepared by immunoSEQ multiplex PCR; TCRdb keeps only in-frame clonotypes and omits some of them. The sample comprises about 42,000 clones, about four fifths of which are singletons, and over 20% rests with the top ten. Sequencing was performed on peripheral blood, taken from a patient treated with proton-based radiotherapy. Every receptor here comes from a woman in her seventies with pancreatic cancer. Each CDR3 is given with its conserved first and last residue. D genes are given only for firm matches. Some rows mark clone size as missing; the rest say once, few, many or name a class of expanded clone.

D gene: .; clone size: once; V gene: TRBV29-1; J gene: TRBJ2-3; CDR3 DNA: TGCAGCGTTCCAGGGGACTGGGATACGCAGTATTTT; CDR3 protein: CSVPGDWDTQYF
D gene: .; clone size: .; V gene: TRBV6-6; J gene: TRBJ1-2; CDR3 DNA: TGTGCCAGCAGAACGACAGTTAACTATGGCTACACCTTC; CDR3 protein: CASRTTVNYGYTF
D gene: .; clone size: .; V gene: TRBV4-2; J gene: TRBJ1-2; CDR3 DNA: TGTGCCAGCAGCCTAACCCCTCAGGGGACGACTAACTATGGCTACACCTTC; CDR3 protein: CASSLTPQGTTNYGYTF
D gene: .; clone size: .; V gene: TRBV28; J gene: TRBJ1-5; CDR3 DNA: TGTGCCATCGAGAGAGGGGCTAATAGCAATCAGCCCCAGCATTTT; CDR3 protein: CAIERGANSNQPQHF
D gene: .; clone size: .; V gene: TRBV7-9; J gene: TRBJ2-3; CDR3 DNA: TGTGCCAGCAGCGGACCTAGCGTCGACAGCACAGATACGCAGTATTTT; CDR3 protein: CASSGPSVDSTDTQYF
D gene: .; clone size: once; V gene: TRBV19; J gene: TRBJ1-4; CDR3 DNA: TGTGCCAGTATGACTGGTTGGAGACGAACTAATGAAAAACTGTTTTTT; CDR3 protein: CASMTGWRRTNEKLFF
D gene: .; clone size: .; V gene: TRBV28; J gene: TRBJ2-7; CDR3 DNA: TGTGCCAGCAGTTCCGGCGCCGGCCCCACCTCCGAGCAGTACTTC; CDR3 protein: CASSSGAGPTSEQYF
D gene: TRBD1; clone size: once; V gene: TRBV19; J gene: TRBJ2-5; CDR3 DNA: TGTGCCAGTAGTACCAAAGGGACAGGGAGGGAGACCCAGTACTTC; CDR3 protein: CASSTKGTGRETQYF
D gene: TRBD1; clone size: .; V gene: TRBV18; J gene: TRBJ1-5; CDR3 DNA: TGTGCCAGCGGACAGGGGGATACCAATCAGCCCCAGCATTTT; CDR3 protein: CASGQGDTNQPQHF
D gene: .; clone size: .; V gene: TRBV18; J gene: TRBJ1-1; CDR3 DNA: TGTGCCAGCTCACCACGGGGTCAAGCTACTGAAGCTTTCTTT; CDR3 protein: CASSPRGQATEAFF
D gene: .; clone size: once; V gene: TRBV2; J gene: TRBJ1-2; CDR3 DNA: TGTGCCAGCAGGGGGGTGTCTGATGGCTACACCTTC; CDR3 protein: CASRGVSDGYTF
D gene: TRBD1; clone size: few; V gene: TRBV6-5; J gene: TRBJ1-5; CDR3 DNA: TGTGCCAGCAGGCCCGGGACAGCCAACAATCAGCCCCAGCATTTT; CDR3 protein: CASRPGTANNQPQHF
D gene: TRBD1; clone size: .; V gene: TRBV10-3; J gene: TRBJ1-3; CDR3 DNA: TGTGCCATCCGGGACAGTAAGTCTGGAAACACCATATATTTT; CDR3 protein: CAIRDSKSGNTIYF
D gene: TRBD2; clone size: .; V gene: TRBV11-3; J gene: TRBJ2-1; CDR3 DNA: TGTGCCAGCAGCTTAGAGCCACTAGCGGGACGGTACAATGAGCAGTTCTTC; CDR3 protein: CASSLEPLAGRYNEQFF
D gene: TRBD1; clone size: .; V gene: TRBV30; J gene: TRBJ1-6; CDR3 DNA: TGTGCCTGGAGTGGCCAACAGGGGGCCCTCCACTTT; CDR3 protein: CAWSGQQGALHF
D gene: .; clone size: .; V gene: TRBV20-1; J gene: TRBJ2-7; CDR3 DNA: TGCAGTGCGAGAAGGTCCCACGAGCAGTACTTC; CDR3 protein: CSARRSHEQYF
D gene: .; clone size: .; V gene: TRBV7-2; J gene: TRBJ2-7; CDR3 DNA: TGTGCCAGCAGCTTAGTTTTCGGGGAGCAGTACTTC; CDR3 protein: CASSLVFGEQYF
D gene: .; clone size: .; V gene: TRBV5-1; J gene: TRBJ1-6; CDR3 DNA: TGCGCCAGCAGCTTGGGAGGTGTTGATAATTCACCCCTCCACTTT; CDR3 protein: CASSLGGVDNSPLHF
D gene: .; clone size: few; V gene: TRBV7-8; J gene: TRBJ1-2; CDR3 DNA: TGTGCCAGCAGCCCCTCTTTGGGCCTGGGGGGCTACACCTTC; CDR3 protein: CASSPSLGLGGYTF
D gene: .; clone size: .; V gene: TRBV15; J gene: TRBJ2-1; CDR3 DNA: TGTGCCACCAGCAGAGATCGGGCTAGCGAGTTGTTCTTC; CDR3 protein: CATSRDRASELFF
D gene: TRBD1; clone size: .; V gene: TRBV19; J gene: TRBJ1-5; CDR3 DNA: TGTGCCAGTCAGGCCGGACAGGGTATTTGGCCCCAGCATTTT; CDR3 protein: CASQAGQGIWPQHF
D gene: TRBD2; clone size: .; V gene: TRBV28; J gene: TRBJ2-7; CDR3 DNA: TGTGCCAGCAGCCGACTAGCGGAGCACTACGAGCAGTACTTC; CDR3 protein: CASSRLAEHYEQYF
D gene: TRBD1; clone size: .; V gene: TRBV19; J gene: TRBJ1-1; CDR3 DNA: TGTGCCAGTGTACAGGGGGGCTCAGTCACTGAAGCTTTCTTT; CDR3 protein: CASVQGGSVTEAFF
D gene: TRBD2; clone size: once; V gene: TRBV30; J gene: TRBJ2-1; CDR3 DNA: TGTGCCTGGAGTGAACTAGCGGGAGGCCATGAGCAGTTCTTC; CDR3 protein: CAWSELAGGHEQFF
D gene: .; clone size: .; V gene: TRBV6-5; J gene: TRBJ1-2; CDR3 DNA: TGTGCCAGCCGCTTGGGAGGGCTACTTAACTATGGCTACACCTTC; CDR3 protein: CASRLGGLLNYGYTF
D gene: .; clone size: few; V gene: TRBV7-6; J gene: TRBJ1-1; CDR3 DNA: TGTGCCAGCAGCTCCGCAGGGGTTACTGAAGCTTTCTTT; CDR3 protein: CASSSAGVTEAFF
D gene: .; clone size: .; V gene: TRBV28; J gene: TRBJ1-2; CDR3 DNA: TGTGCCAACAGGTCCCCACTCTATGGCTACACCTTC; CDR3 protein: CANRSPLYGYTF
D gene: .; clone size: .; V gene: TRBV28; J gene: TRBJ1-5; CDR3 DNA: TGTGCCAGCAGGCCGGACAGCTTGGACCAGCCCCAGCATTTT; CDR3 protein: CASRPDSLDQPQHF
D gene: TRBD2; clone size: .; V gene: TRBV4-3; J gene: TRBJ2-3; CDR3 DNA: TGCGCCAGCAGCCAGCTAGCGGGAGGGCCGAGGGGCACAGATACGCAGTATTTT; CDR3 protein: CASSQLAGGPRGTDTQYF
D gene: TRBD2; clone size: .; V gene: TRBV10-3; J gene: TRBJ2-7; CDR3 DNA: TGTGCCATCAGTAATCGCGGGGGGAGCTCCTACGAGCAGTACTTC; CDR3 protein: CAISNRGGSSYEQYF
D gene: .; clone size: .; V gene: TRBV20-1; J gene: TRBJ2-7; CDR3 DNA: TGCAGTGCTCCCGAGCAGTACTTC; CDR3 protein: CSAPEQYF
D gene: TRBD2; clone size: .; V gene: TRBV7-9; J gene: TRBJ2-2; CDR3 DNA: TGTGCCAGCAGCCGGACTAGCGGGAGGGCCAATACCGGGGAGCTGTTTTTT; CDR3 protein: CASSRTSGRANTGELFF
D gene: .; clone size: .; V gene: TRBV30; J gene: TRBJ1-1; CDR3 DNA: TGTGCCTGGAGATCTGTTCGAGCTTTCTTT; CDR3 protein: CAWRSVRAFF
D gene: .; clone size: .; V gene: TRBV27; J gene: TRBJ1-1; CDR3 DNA: TGTGCCAGCAGCCCCAAACAGGGTGTGAGCATGAACACTGAAGCTTTCTTT; CDR3 protein: CASSPKQGVSMNTEAFF
D gene: .; clone size: once; V gene: TRBV7-2; J gene: TRBJ2-7; CDR3 DNA: TGTGCCAGCAGCGTTTACGGAGGGCCGAGCGAGCAGTACTTC; CDR3 protein: CASSVYGGPSEQYF
D gene: TRBD2; clone size: .; V gene: TRBV4-3; J gene: TRBJ2-1; CDR3 DNA: TGCGCCAGCAGCCAAGAATGGGCTAGCGGGAGGGGCTCCTACAATGAGCAGTTCTTC; CDR3 protein: CASSQEWASGRGSYNEQFF
D gene: .; clone size: few; V gene: TRBV10-1; J gene: TRBJ2-7; CDR3 DNA: TGCGCCAGCAGCCGGGACAGGGTGAGTAGCGGGAGCTACGAGCAGTACTTC; CDR3 protein: CASSRDRVSSGSYEQYF
D gene: .; clone size: .; V gene: TRBV30; J gene: TRBJ2-3; CDR3 DNA: TGTGCCTCCTCCGGGACTGCCTACACAGATACGCAGTATTTT; CDR3 protein: CASSGTAYTDTQYF
D gene: .; clone size: few; V gene: TRBV7-2; J gene: TRBJ1-2; CDR3 DNA: TGTGCCAGCAAACAGGGCATCTATGGCTACACCTTC; CDR3 protein: CASKQGIYGYTF
D gene: .; clone size: .; V gene: TRBV4-3; J gene: TRBJ2-7; CDR3 DNA: TGCGCCAGCAGCCAAGCATGGGCCAGCGGGCAAGCCTACGAGCAGTACTTC; CDR3 protein: CASSQAWASGQAYEQYF
D gene: TRBD1; clone size: .; V gene: TRBV19; J gene: TRBJ2-7; CDR3 DNA: TGTGCCAGTAGGGGGACAGGGGAAGGGGCCTACGAGCAGTACTTC; CDR3 protein: CASRGTGEGAYEQYF
D gene: TRBD1; clone size: few; V gene: TRBV29-1; J gene: TRBJ2-5; CDR3 DNA: TGCAGCGTTGAAGGGGCAGGGGGAGAAGAGACCCAGTACTTC; CDR3 protein: CSVEGAGGEETQYF
D gene: .; clone size: .; V gene: TRBV5-5; J gene: TRBJ1-1; CDR3 DNA: TGTGCCAGCAGCCCCATCGGGGGATGGGGGACTGAAGCTTTCTTT; CDR3 protein: CASSPIGGWGTEAFF
D gene: TRBD1; clone size: .; V gene: TRBV28; J gene: TRBJ1-1; CDR3 DNA: TGTGCCAGCACTTCCCCCGCGCAGGGGGTTAGAGCTTTCTTT; CDR3 protein: CASTSPAQGVRAFF
D gene: .; clone size: .; V gene: TRBV7-9; J gene: TRBJ2-7; CDR3 DNA: TGTGCCAGCAGCTCCGCCTCGGGACTCAGCTCCTACGAGCAGTACTTC; CDR3 protein: CASSSASGLSSYEQYF
D gene: TRBD2; clone size: .; V gene: TRBV2; J gene: TRBJ2-5; CDR3 DNA: TGTGCCAGCAGAAACGGGACTAGCGGGATCAGGATCGAGACCCAGTACTTC; CDR3 protein: CASRNGTSGIRIETQYF